A single sample gave rise to the 32 T cell receptor beta chains below, sequenced in a study of read filtering for tumor transcriptome and immune sequencing. The library was built from approximately 400 ng RNA with molecular barcoded adaptors for alpha/delta and beta/gamma chains. MiXCR, run by TCRdb on the reads, gives a single entry per CDR3 protein. The data contain 75,000 to 95,000 distinct CDR3 sequences, around a fifth of them seen just once; the ten biggest clones take up more than 9.5%. Source material: a population of CD138-negative cells sorted from bone marrow. These receptors were collected from a donor at least 40 years old with multiple myeloma.

This clonotype has ten or more counts. The genes are TRBV28 and TRBJ2-1; tentative D call: TRBD1 (7 bases). This CDR3 spans 18 amino acids. Germline V CDR1 and CDR2: MDHEN, SYDVKM. V was cut by 4 bases and J by 0 bases, with 19 bases left in between. For the CDR3, the DNA is TGTGCCAGCAGTTCGAGGTTGACAGGGACTTCCTCCTACAATGAGCAGTTCTTC. Translated, it gives CASSSRLTGTSSYNEQFF.

This clonotype was observed many times. V is TRBV28 and J is TRBJ2-7; 9 bases match TRBD1. Trimming took 6 bases from V and 4 from J; bases not matched to a gene: 7. Germline V gene data show CDR1 as MDHEN and CDR2 as SYDVKM. The CDR3 extends over 14 amino acids. The CDR3 nucleotides are TGTGCCAGCAGGACGGGGACAGGGATATACGAGCAGTACTTC. It is translated as CASRTGTGIYEQYF.

This clonotype was recorded at least ten times. The V call is TRBV20-1, the J call TRBJ2-7, with D uncertain. Between the trimmed V and J ends, which lost 0 bases and 5 bases, there was a span of 11 bases. The CDR3 covers 13 residues. Germline values: CDR1 DFQATT, CDR2 SNEGSKA (reference sequence). CDR3 coding DNA: TGCAGTGCTAGAGAGGGGATTAGGAACGAGCAGTACTTC. Amino acid sequence: CSAREGIRNEQYF.

This clonotype occurred many times. This rearrangement joins TRBV28 to TRBJ2-7; the D gene is possibly TRBD2 (5 bases). CDR1 and CDR2 from the germline V gene are MDHEN and SYDVKM. The CDR3 contains 12 residues. V lost 5 bases and J 6 bases, leaving 11 bases between the germline ends. In DNA form, the CDR3 reads TGTGCCAGCAGTCCCGCGGGCCTCGAGCAGTACTTC. Protein product: CASSPAGLEQYF.

This clonotype was seen ten or more times. This chain links TRBV7-2 with TRBJ2-3; TRBD2 matches at 10 bases. Germline V gene data show CDR1 as SGHTA and CDR2 as FQGNSA. The CDR3 totals 18 residues. The trim removed 1 base at V and 1 base at J, leaving 8 bases unmatched. The DNA for the CDR3 is TGTGCCAGCAGCTTAGATGTAGCGGGGGGATTGGGCACAGATACGCAGTATTTT. Its translation is CASSLDVAGGLGTDTQYF.

The sample holds a few counts of this clonotype. V gene TRBV7-2 combines with J gene TRBJ1-3; 7 nucleotides match TRBD1. The CDR3 totals 14 residues. Germline V gene lookup returns CDR1 SGHTA and CDR2 FQGNSA. V shed 5 bases and J 3 bases; nucleotides not matched to a gene: 4. CDR3 DNA: TGTGCCAGCAGCGGGACAGTGGTTGGAAACACCATATATTTT. Residues: CASSGTVVGNTIYF.

This clonotype was detected ten times or more. The chain couples TRBV28 to TRBJ2-7; the D gene is possibly TRBD2 (5 bases). The CDR3 is 14 amino acids. Germline CDR1 and CDR2: MDHEN and SYDVKM. Trimming took off 7 bases at V and 6 bases at J, with 19 bases between the two ends. The CDR3 coding sequence is TGTGCCAGCACCTCCCTAGGACTTGGGGTCGAGCAGTACTTC. Amino acid sequence: CASTSLGLGVEQYF.

This clonotype was seen many times. This rearrangement joins TRBV3-1 to TRBJ1-6; TRBD1 is a possible D gene (5 bases). The CDR3 consists of 14 residues. V was pared by 1 base and J by 10 bases, with 11 bases between. CDR1 and CDR2 (germline): LGHDT, YNNKEL (reference sequence). This CDR3 reads CASSQGQLESPLHF. CDR3 bases: TGTGCCAGCAGCCAAGGACAGTTAGAATCACCCCTCCACTTT.

Concerning this clonotype: Given a much more abundant clone one base away, this may be a read error. The chain is built from TRBV2 and TRBJ1-1, with D unclear. V was clipped by 10 bases and J by 4 bases, with 10 bases between them. Germline lookup yields CDR1 SNHLY and CDR2 FYNNEI. This CDR3 has 11 residues. CDR3 nucleotide sequence: TGTGCCAATCATTTGAGCACTGAAGCTTTCTTT. This encodes CANHLSTEAFF. The whole variable domain, remainder taken from reference TRBV2 and TRBJ1-1, is EPEVTQTPSHQVTQMGQEVILRCVPISNHLYFYWYRQILGQKVEFLVSFYNNEISEKSEIFDDQFSVERPDGSNFTLKIRSTKLEDSAMYFCANHLSTEAFFGQGTRLTVV.

On this clonotype itself: This may come from a read error, since a much larger clone is one base off. Lacking the conserved final phenylalanine or tryptophan, this CDR3 likely reflects a read error. This chain joins TRBV4-1 and TRBJ1-6; the D gene is possibly TRBD1 (6 bases). From germline, CDR1 is MGHRA and CDR2 YSYEKL. Trimming stripped 2 bases from V and 5 bases from J, with 10 bases between. This CDR3 has 15 amino acids. The CDR3 DNA sequence: TGCGCCAGCAGCCAAACCCACAGGGATAATTCACCCCTCCACTCT. Translated: CASSQTHRDNSPLHS.

V usage is TRBV6-2 or TRBV6-3 and J usage is TRBJ1-1; D might be TRBD1 (6 bases). Trimming took 1 base from V and 4 from J, leaving 7 bases between them. The germline V gene encodes CDR1 MNHEY and CDR2 SVGEGT. The CDR3 spans 13 residues. CDR3 DNA: TGTGCCAGCAGTTACTTGGGGGCCACTGAAGCTTTCTTT. Translating it yields CASSYLGATEAFF.

A remark on this clonotype: Since the CDR3 does not end with the conserved phenylalanine or tryptophan, this likely comes from a read error. The chain carries TRBV28 and TRBJ2-1; perhaps TRBD1 as D (5 bases). This CDR3 comprises 12 residues. Per the germline V gene, CDR1 is MDHEN and CDR2 is SYDVKM. The germline V and J ends were trimmed by 5 bases and 7 bases, with 9 bases remaining between them. In DNA, the CDR3 is TGTGCCAGCAGTCCTGACAGAAATGAGCAGTTCCTC. Its translation: CASSPDRNEQFL.

About this clonotype: A much larger clone lies one base from this, so it may be a read error. The chain combines TRBV15 with TRBJ1-6; perhaps TRBD1 as D (5 bases). This CDR3 contains 13 residues. Per the germline V gene, CDR1 is LNHNV and CDR2 is YYDKDF (reference sequence). CDR3 nucleotides: TGTGCCATCAGCAGGGTCACTCGTGGGTCCCTCCACTTT. The encoded protein is CAISRVTRGSLHF.

This clonotype was counted many times. V is TRBV5-1 and J is TRBJ2-1, with D perhaps TRBD2 (6 bases). CDR1 is SGHRS and CDR2 is YFSETQ in the germline V gene. V shed 0 bases and J shed 1 base, with 11 bases lying between them. The CDR3 has 16 residues. Written as DNA, the CDR3 is TGCGCCAGCAGCTTGGCCTTACGGGGGTCCTACAATGAGCAGTTCTTC. Encoded protein: CASSLALRGSYNEQFF.

This clonotype was found a few times. The J gene is TRBJ1-5, the V gene TRBV7-2, with no clear D. Germline-derived CDR1 and CDR2 are SGHTA and FQGNSA. V shed 5 bases and J shed 7 bases, with 12 bases lying between them. CDR3 length equals 13 residues. The CDR3 DNA reads as TGTGCCAGCAGCCGGACCATAGACCAGCCCCAGCATTTT. Translated, it gives CASSRTIDQPQHF.

This clonotype was seen at least ten times. The chain carries TRBV12-3 or TRBV12-4 and TRBJ1-6, with a possible D match to TRBD1 (6 bases). Trimming took off 5 bases at V and 9 bases at J, with 14 bases between the two ends. The CDR3 loop spans 14 amino acids. CDR3 loop: CASSPQGTTSPLHF. In DNA, the CDR3 is TGTGCCAGCAGTCCACAAGGGACAACTTCACCCCTCCACTTT.

This clonotype was seen repeatedly, ten times or more. The CDR3 spells CASSLKGLTQHF. The CDR3 DNA reads as TGTGCCAGCAGTTTAAAGGGGCTAACCCAGCATTTT. This chain connects TRBV28 to TRBJ1-5, with a weak D call TRBD1 (5 bases). CDR3 size: 12 residues. V was clipped by 2 bases and J by 11 bases, with 10 bases between them. Germline V gene data show CDR1 as MDHEN and CDR2 as SYDVKM.

The rearrangement joins TRBV7-9 to TRBJ2-7, with 8 bases matching TRBD1. The ends lost 5 bases at V and 3 bases at J; junction bases unmatched: 9. This CDR3 spans 15 amino acids. Germline CDR1 SEHNR, CDR2 FQNEAQ (reference sequence). The CDR3, as DNA: TGTGCCAGCAGCCCGACAGGGGACCGTAGCTACGAGCAGTACTTC. Its translation: CASSPTGDRSYEQYF.

Comments on this clonotype: A much more abundant neighbour one base away suggests this may be a read error. The chain has TRBV12-3 or TRBV12-4 and TRBJ2-3; a weak D match, TRBD2 (5 bases). The CDR3 is 14 residues long. The CDR3 is CVSSLGSGTDTQYF. For the CDR3, the DNA is TGTGTCAGCAGTTTAGGTAGCGGCACAGATACGCAGTATTTT.

This clonotype was counted at least ten times. V and J are TRBV29-1 and TRBJ2-1; weak D call: TRBD1 (6 bases). V was clipped by 0 bases and J by 4 bases, with 13 bases between them. Germline CDR1 SQVTM, CDR2 ANQGSEA. The CDR3 length is 15 residues. The CDR3: CSVEDRQEFYNEQFF. The DNA for the CDR3 is TGCAGCGTTGAAGATCGACAGGAGTTTTACAATGAGCAGTTCTTC.

The table lists this clonotype with many counts. The rearrangement links TRBV5-1 to TRBJ2-3, with 10 bases identical to TRBD2. CDR3 length: 16 residues. Germline assignment: CDR1 SGHRS and CDR2 YFSETQ. V trimming: 0 bases; J trimming: 8 bases; junction bases outside the gene matches: 9. Here the CDR3 reads CASSLVSSGGAGTQYF. In DNA form, the CDR3 reads TGCGCCAGCAGCTTGGTATCTAGCGGGGGCGCCGGTACGCAGTATTTT.

This clonotype was recorded at least ten times. The chain couples TRBV19 to TRBJ2-1, with D perhaps matching TRBD2 (7 bases). Trimming left V 9 bases short and J 5 bases short, with 20 bases between. This CDR3 comprises 15 residues. The germline V gene has CDR1 LNHDA and CDR2 SQIVND (reference sequence). CDR3 DNA sequence: TGTGCCAGCGCCCCTTGGGGGGGCACGAACAATGAGCAGTTCTTC. Translating gives CASAPWGGTNNEQFF. Full variable domain (missing parts from reference TRBV19 and TRBJ2-1): DGGITQSPKYLFRKEGQNVTLSCEQNLNHDAMYWYRQDPGQGLRLIYYSQIVNDFQKGDIAEGYSVSREKKESFPLTVTSAQKNPTAFYLCASAPWGGTNNEQFFGPGTRLTVL.

The J gene is TRBJ1-5, the V gene TRBV29-1, with TRBD1 matching over 9 bases. The germline CDR1 and CDR2 sequences are SQVTM and ANQGSEA. CDR3 size: 14 residues. V gave up 6 bases and J gave up 1 base; unmatched junction bases: 4. This chain's CDR3 is CSVRGQGSNQPQHF. In nucleotides, the CDR3 is TGCAGCGTGCGAGGACAGGGGAGCAATCAGCCCCAGCATTTT.

This clonotype was seen ten or more times. V usage is TRBV20-1 and J usage is TRBJ2-1, with D unclear. Looked up from germline, CDR1 is DFQATT and CDR2 is SNEGSKA (reference sequence). V dropped 6 bases and J dropped 7 bases, with 16 bases sitting between them. The CDR3 is made up of 13 amino acids. CDR3 coding DNA: TGCAGTGCGCAGAGATCCGCCTCTAATGAGCAGTTCTTC. It encodes CSAQRSASNEQFF.

This clonotype has at least ten counts. The chain links TRBV6-6 to TRBJ2-7; the match to TRBD2 covers 8 bases. This CDR3 has 14 amino acids. Trimming took 5 bases from V and 5 from J; bases not matched to a gene: 8. In germline, CDR1 is MNHNY, CDR2 SVGAGI (reference sequence). This chain's CDR3 is CASSTPGTRHEQYF. DNA of the CDR3: TGTGCCAGCAGTACGCCGGGGACTAGACACGAGCAGTACTTC.

This clonotype was detected a few times. A junction end diverges from the germline sequence, so it may reflect a read error. This chain connects TRBV14 to TRBJ2-7, with TRBD1 identical over 7 bases. The CDR3 has 14 residues. Germline assignment: CDR1 SGHDN and CDR2 FVKESK. The CDR3 DNA follows: TGTGCCGGCAGCCAAATGACAGGGTCCTACGAGCAGTACTTC. Amino acids: CAGSQMTGSYEQYF.

In its sample, this clonotype was seen many times. The chain joins TRBV7-9 to TRBJ1-1; no clear D gene. This CDR3 has 14 amino acids. Germline V gene data show CDR1 as SEHNR and CDR2 as FQNEAQ (reference sequence). Between the trimmed V and J ends, which lost 2 bases and 5 bases, there was a span of 12 bases. The CDR3 DNA reads as TGTGCCAGCAGCTTACAAGGGTATGGGACTGAAGCTTTCTTT. It encodes CASSLQGYGTEAFF.

This sequence joins TRBV4-1 and TRBJ2-1; TRBD2 agrees at 9 bases. CDR3 size: 18 residues. CDR1 is MGHRA and CDR2 is YSYEKL in the germline V gene. V was clipped by 3 bases and J by 0 bases; unmatched bases: 9. The chain's CDR3 is CASSHRASGVSSYNEQFF. The CDR3 coding sequence is TGCGCCAGCAGCCATAGGGCTAGCGGGGTCAGCTCCTACAATGAGCAGTTCTTC.

At least ten counts were recorded for this clonotype. V usage is TRBV20-1 and J usage is TRBJ2-7, with 7 bases aligning to TRBD1. V shed 7 bases, J shed 5 bases, and the junction held 5 bases outside the gene matches. The CDR3 has 11 residues. From germline, CDR1 is DFQATT and CDR2 SNEGSKA (reference sequence). CDR3 DNA sequence: TGCAGTGGACAGGGACGGGACGAGCAGTACTTC. Amino acid sequence: CSGQGRDEQYF.

This clonotype occurred many times. The V call is TRBV5-1, the J call TRBJ2-5; 7 bases agree with TRBD2. Trimming at V came to 0 bases and at J to 1 base, leaving 6 bases not matched to a gene. The CDR3 totals 16 residues. Per the germline V gene, CDR1 is SGHRS and CDR2 is YFSETQ. The CDR3 sequence is CASSLDPAGRQETQYF. The CDR3 DNA follows: TGCGCCAGCAGCTTGGATCCAGCGGGGCGCCAAGAGACCCAGTACTTC. Complete variable domain (other parts from reference TRBV5-1 and TRBJ2-5): KAGVTQTPRYLIKTRGQQVTLSCSPISGHRSVSWYQQTPGQGLQFLFEYFSETQRNKGNFPGRFSGRQFSNSRSEMNVSTLELGDSALYLCASSLDPAGRQETQYFGPGTRLLVL.

This clonotype was recorded many times. The chain links TRBV9 to TRBJ2-1; the match to TRBD2 covers 8 bases. Per germline, CDR1 SGDLS and CDR2 YYNGEE. The CDR3 extends over 15 amino acids. Trimming cost V 0 bases and J 6 bases; bases outside gene matches: 5. The CDR3 bases are TGTGCCAGCAGCGTAGGACCGGGGGGGGTCAATGAGCAGTTCTTC. It translates to CASSVGPGGVNEQFF. The variable domain in full, completed from reference TRBV9 and TRBJ2-1, reads DSGVTQTPKHLITATGQRVTLRCSPRSGDLSVYWYQQSLDQGLQFLIQYYNGEERAKGNILERFSAQQFPDLHSELNLSSLELGDSALYFCASSVGPGGVNEQFFGPGTRLTVL.

This clonotype was seen at least ten times. The chain combines TRBV5-1 with TRBJ1-1; tentative D call: TRBD1 (5 bases). This CDR3 has 15 residues. Trimming took 4 bases from V and 1 from J, leaving 14 bases between them. The germline V gene has CDR1 SGHRS and CDR2 YFSETQ. CDR3 region: CASSPDEGRNTEAFF. The CDR3 DNA reads as TGCGCCAGCAGCCCGGACGAGGGGAGGAACACTGAAGCTTTCTTT.